The entry below gives a single T cell receptor (beta chain) sequence along with its context. TCRdb re-analysed the RACE reads in MiXCR, keeping a single row per CDR3 protein. The sample yields about 170,000 distinct CDR3 sequences, approximately 30% seen once. The CDR3 runs to 11 residues. CDR1 and CDR2 (germline): SGHRS, YFSETQ. Trimming removed 4 bases at V and 6 bases at J, with 7 bases between. Time point meaning: patch test 3, about 24 weeks after DPC sensitization. Described treatment: therapeutic diphenylcyclopropenone sensitization with weekly scalp DPC. The sample is drawn from a study of human T cells and chemical hapten exposure. Study summary: For sensitization, 2% DPC was applied to a roughly 2 cm by roughly 2 cm patch of upper inner arm skin. DPC (0.01%) was patch tested on the upper back and read at 6 days.

The rearrangement uses TRBV5-1 and TRBJ1-2; tentative D call: TRBD1 (5 bases). This TCR was recovered from a woman aged 18-29 years with alopecia areata. Some clones in this sample may be carry-over from other donors' samples. Material: whole blood, obtained in connection with sensitization to the hapten diphenylcyclopropenone (DPC). CDR3 sequence reads: CASSQTDGYTF. As DNA, the CDR3 is TGCGCCAGCAGCCAGACAGATGGCTACACCTTC.